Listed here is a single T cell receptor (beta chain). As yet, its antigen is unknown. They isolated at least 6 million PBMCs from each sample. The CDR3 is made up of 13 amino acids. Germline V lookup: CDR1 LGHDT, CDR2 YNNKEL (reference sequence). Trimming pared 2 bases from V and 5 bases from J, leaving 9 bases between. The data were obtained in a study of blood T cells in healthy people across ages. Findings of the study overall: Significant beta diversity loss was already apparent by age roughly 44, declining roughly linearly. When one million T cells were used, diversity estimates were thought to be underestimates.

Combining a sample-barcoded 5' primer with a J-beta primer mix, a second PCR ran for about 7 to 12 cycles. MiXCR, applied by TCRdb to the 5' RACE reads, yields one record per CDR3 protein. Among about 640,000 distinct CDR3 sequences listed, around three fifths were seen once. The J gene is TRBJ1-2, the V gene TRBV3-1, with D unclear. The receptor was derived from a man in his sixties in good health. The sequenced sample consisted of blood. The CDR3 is CASSQPEEYGYTF. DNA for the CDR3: TGTGCCAGCAGCCAACCCGAGGAGTATGGCTACACCTTC.